Shown below are 14 T cell receptor beta chains from a single sample sequenced in a study of Graves' ophthalmopathy and Graves' hyperthyroidism. Researchers took RNA transcripts and amplified TCR beta CDR3 regions from them. Scientists carried out first-round RT-PCR using HTBI primers and then a second-round multiplex PCR. TCRdb passed the multiplex PCR reads through MiXCR, listing each CDR3 protein once. Of 600,000 to 650,000 distinct CDR3 sequences in the sample, over 20% were seen once. Source material: peripheral blood. These receptors were obtained from a woman between 18 and 29 years old with stable Graves' hyperthyroidism. Some clones in this sample may be carry-over from other donors' samples.

Ten or more counts support this clonotype. The V gene is TRBV12-3 or TRBV12-4, the J gene TRBJ1-1; 9 bases are a match to TRBD1. After removal of 4 bases from V and 2 bases from J, the junction contained 2 bases not matched to a gene. CDR3 length: 14 amino acids. CDR3 sequence reads: CASSSDRGNTEAFF. The CDR3 DNA sequence: TGTGCCAGCAGTTCGGACAGGGGTAACACTGAAGCTTTCTTT.

On this clonotype itself: In this CDR3 the conserved last residue, phenylalanine or tryptophan, is missing, so a read error is likely. Because the CDR3's place on the DNA is in doubt, the DNA is left out and the CDR3 is given as listed by TCRdb. This chain links TRBV7-2 with TRBJ1-1. The CDR3 spans 15 amino acids, including both terminal residues. Germline assignment: CDR1 SGHTA and CDR2 FQGNSA. CDR3 sequence: CASSLLSGEITEACL.

Many counts were recorded for this clonotype. The junction does not match germline at one end; this may be a read error. The chain recombines TRBV2 with TRBJ2-7, with 15 bases fitting TRBD2. The germline V gene has CDR1 SNHLY and CDR2 FYNNEI. There are 17 residues in the CDR3. CDR3 residues: CASGETAWTSGRAKQYF. The CDR3 region has the DNA TGTGCCAGCGGTGAGACTGCCTGGACTAGCGGGAGGGCTAAGCAGTACTTC.

The CDR3 region has the DNA TGTGCCAGCCGAGAGTACCTTAATCAGCCCCAGCATTTT. Translated: CASREYLNQPQHF. The gene calls are TRBV6-1 and TRBJ1-5, with no clear D. Germline V lookup: CDR1 MNHNS, CDR2 SASEGT. The V gene lost 8 bases and the J gene lost 4 bases, with 12 bases spanning the gap. The CDR3 is 13 residues long.

At least ten counts were recorded for this clonotype. V and J are TRBV14 and TRBJ2-5; D ambiguous. CDR3 length: 13 amino acids. Germline values: CDR1 SGHDN, CDR2 FVKESK. Trimming pared 0 bases from V and 9 bases from J, leaving 11 bases between. CDR3 DNA sequence: TGTGCCAGCAGCCAAGATGAGGTCCCCCCCCAGTACTTC. Translation gives CASSQDEVPPQYF.

J is TRBJ2-7 and V is TRBV5-1, with 7 bases lining up with TRBD1. The germline V gene has CDR1 SGHRS and CDR2 YFSETQ. CDR3 length equals 15 residues. With V trimmed by 3 bases and J by 3 bases, 9 bases remained unmatched. The chain's CDR3 is CASSSDRDRNYEQYF. The CDR3, as DNA: TGCGCCAGCAGCTCCGACCGGGACAGAAACTACGAGCAGTACTTC.

J is TRBJ1-1 and V is TRBV12-3 or TRBV12-4; D ambiguous. The germline V and J ends were trimmed by 4 bases and 11 bases, with 14 bases remaining between them. The CDR3 totals 12 residues. CDR3 sequence reads: CASSSRAFGAFF. The CDR3, as DNA: TGTGCCAGCAGTTCCCGTGCCTTTGGGGCTTTCTTT.

The chain links TRBV2 to TRBJ1-1; 7 bases match TRBD1. Per germline, CDR1 SNHLY and CDR2 FYNNEI. J was trimmed by 1 base and V by 8 bases; bases with no gene match: 10. There are 15 residues in the CDR3. Here the CDR3 DNA reads TGTGCCAGCCGGGCCCGGCAGGGGGGGAACACTGAAGCTTTCTTT. Its translation is CASRARQGGNTEAFF.

This clonotype appeared many times. Germline and junction disagree at one end, which may indicate a read error. The chain carries TRBV6-5 and TRBJ2-5; TRBD1 aligns across 8 bases. Germline loops: CDR1 MNHEY, CDR2 SVGAGI. This CDR3 comprises 14 residues. The CDR3, as DNA: TGTGCCAGCAGCTACCAGGGGGCTCAAGGGACCCAGTACTTC. It encodes CASSYQGAQGTQYF.

Many counts were recorded for this clonotype. The chain is built from TRBV4-1 and TRBJ2-2; D is ambiguous. Trimming stripped 2 bases from V and 4 bases from J, with 8 bases between. Germline V gives CDR1 MGHRA, CDR2 YSYEKL. The CDR3 covers 14 residues. This CDR3 is CASSQRVITGELFF. CDR3 nucleotide sequence: TGCGCCAGCAGCCAAAGGGTTATCACCGGGGAGCTGTTTTTT.

This sequence joins TRBV12-3 or TRBV12-4 and TRBJ2-7; D call uncertain. The V and J ends lost 2 bases and 6 bases respectively, with 14 bases between them. The CDR3 is 14 amino acids. This CDR3 reads CASSLQPRIVEQYF. CDR3 bases: TGTGCCAGCAGTTTACAACCTAGGATAGTCGAGCAGTACTTC.

There are many counts of this clonotype. The chain uses TRBV6-1 and TRBJ2-7; possible D gene TRBD2, 6 bases. CDR1 MNHNS and CDR2 SASEGT come from the germline V gene. This CDR3 has 12 amino acids. V lost 6 bases and J 6 bases, leaving 12 bases between the germline ends. CDR3 loop: CASRTTSFEQYF. The CDR3 region has the DNA TGTGCCAGCAGAACGACTAGTTTCGAGCAGTACTTC.

Only one count was recorded for this clonotype. The V and J genes are TRBV6-5 and TRBJ1-1, with D hard to call. Trimming took off 3 bases at V and 4 bases at J, with 9 bases between the two ends. CDR3 length: 13 amino acids. Per the germline V gene, CDR1 is MNHEY and CDR2 is SVGAGI. The DNA for the CDR3 is TGTGCCAGCAGTTATAACAAAGTCACTGAAGCTTTCTTT. Amino acids: CASSYNKVTEAFF.

V is TRBV6-1 and J is TRBJ2-7; 10 bases are shared with TRBD1. Germline V gene lookup returns CDR1 MNHNS and CDR2 SASEGT. The V gene end was trimmed by 8 bases and the J gene end by 0 bases; junction bases not matched to a gene: 7. The CDR3 runs 15 residues. The CDR3 here is CASRDRGLSSYEQYF. CDR3 nucleotides: TGTGCCAGCCGGGACAGGGGACTGAGCTCCTACGAGCAGTACTTC.